This entry features one T cell receptor beta chain sequence. What it binds is not known. The record originates from a study of monozygotic twins with inflammatory bowel disease. CDR1 and CDR2 from the germline V gene are SGHRS and YFSETQ. This CDR3 has 13 amino acids. Using the 5' RACE reads, TCRdb records one entry per CDR3 protein without DNA. Across more than 95,000 distinct CDR3 sequences, the top ten clones capture 1.9% of the sample. Study results and caveats: Immunosuppressive treatments differing between patients may have added repertoire variability. Among IBD patients, fewer clonotypes were shared with others than among healthy twins, especially with disease activity.

The chain uses TRBV5-1 and TRBJ1-6. The sequence was obtained from a human donor with ulcerative colitis or Crohn's disease, or a healthy co-twin of an affected twin (not recorded which). Sample: blood. This CDR3 is CASIPRINSPLHF.